This T cell receptor (beta chain) comes out of a study of OX40 agonist ivuxolimab in advanced cancers. Concerning the study at large: Ivuxolimab was an agonistic, fully human IgG2 monoclonal antibody directed against OX40 (CD134), a costimulatory receptor. Intravenous ivuxolimab was administered to patients every 2 weeks at six dose levels: 0.01, 0.1, 0.3, 1.5, 3 and 10 mg/kg. Three dose-escalation patients achieved partial responses, one with hepatocellular carcinoma and two with cutaneous melanoma. The monotherapy dose-escalation portion (N ≈ 50 patients) of the phase I ivuxolimab trial is reported in the paper. Patients were allowed to have had prior anti-PD-1, anti-PD-L1 or anti-CTLA-4 therapy, and 30% to 50% of the dose-escalation patients had previously received checkpoint inhibitors. Peripheral TCRbeta sequencing was intended to test whether TCR sequence diversity was altered and clonal T-cell expansion was caused by ivuxolimab. In the dose-escalation cohort, roughly 82% of patients were male, and the mean age was 60 years with a range of roughly 23 to 90. Of the roughly 50 dose-escalation patients, hepatocellular carcinoma was present in around 20, melanoma in approximately 15, renal cell carcinoma in 9 and head and neck cancer in 9. Beyond this particular receptor, the publication reports: At doses of 0.1 to 3.0 mg/kg, clonal expansion of both CD4+ and CD8+ T cells in blood was seen between baseline and week 6. The antigen specificity of the clonally expanded peripheral T cells was not determined. After ivuxolimab, CD8+ T cells had more expanded clones than CD4+ T cells on average. In partial responders in the 0.1-3.0 mg/kg groups, normalized peripheral clonal expansion was found to be among the lowest, especially among CD8+ T cells. Low levels of normalized T-cell clonal expansion were also seen in some patients who did not respond.

About this clone: The clone's antigen remains unknown. No base quality values were provided; no much bigger clone lies one nucleotide off.

To sequence the TCRbeta CDR3 region, genomic DNA was isolated from the sorted cells. The immunoSEQ Assay was used to sequence the TCRbeta CDR3 regions. The clones in this table, taken by TCRdb from immuneACCESS, are in-frame only. Not every clone is retained; where verified, under half of the shortfall comes from an unresolved V gene, and the cause of the rest is unknown. The sample table shows roughly 100,000 clones, and 90% are seen once. The top ten hold more than 0.4% of the sample. Patients with a history of autoimmune disease or receiving systemic immunosuppression were excluded from the trial. Peripheral blood for TCR sequencing was collected from all dose cohorts at baseline, on cycle 4 day 1, and on cycle 7 day 1. Samples were obtained from an open-label, multicenter, first-in-human phase I dose-escalation trial of ivuxolimab. The trial enrolled adults with locally advanced or metastatic head and neck squamous cell, hepatocellular, melanoma or renal cell carcinoma. Before TCR sequencing, CD4+ T cells and CD8+ T cells from peripheral blood were sorted into separate populations.

The cysteine opens and the phenylalanine closes a CDR3 of 15 amino acids. The read is trimmed to its CDR3 DNA, 45 bases read in frame from base 1. From V the trimming removes 4 bases and from J it removes 3 bases, while the gene matches leave 5 bases of the junction unaccounted for. CDR1 SNHLY and CDR2 FYNNEI were looked up in the germline V gene. The specimen was CD4+ or CD8+ T cells sorted from blood, collected in a trial of the OX40 agonist ivuxolimab. In this chain, TRBV2 is recombined with TRBJ1-5; TRBD1 lines up with 8 middle nucleotides. This receptor was identified in an adult with an advanced solid tumor such as melanoma, head and neck, liver or kidney cancer. The DNA reads TGTGCCAGCAGTGTTGAGACAGGGGACAATCAGCCCCAGCATTTT. This yields the protein CASSVETGDNQPQHF.